This T cell receptor beta chain comes out of a study of beta chain features in type 1 diabetes. Points from the study as a whole: All four CD4+ subsets from Type 1 diabetes patients carried moderately but significantly shorter TCRB CDR3s.

Remarks on this clone: Its antigen is undetermined. Other DNA sequences of this sample code for an identical CDR3.

As every portion of the isolated RNA was reverse transcribed, the sequencing read expressed TCRB transcripts. Only in-frame clones appear in the TCRdb table, and some are missing; sequencing was by immunoSEQ multiplex PCR. This sample has 150,000 to 200,000 clones, with over 55% found just once. This CDR3 has 12 residues. Germline CDR1 is KGHSH and CDR2 is LQKENI. Trimming took off 0 bases at V and 4 bases at J, with 3 bases between the two ends. The rearrangement links TRBV18 to TRBJ2-5, with D uncertain. The specimen was naive CD4+ T cells from blood. This TCR derives from a man aged 25-40 years with type 1 diabetes. The CDR3, as DNA: TGTGCCAGCTCACCACCGGGAGAGACCCAGTACTTC. Amino acids: CASSPPGETQYF.